The entry that follows covers one TCR beta chain sequence. Its matching antigen is unknown. Assay used: immunoSEQ multiplex PCR; TCRdb lists only in-frame clones, some missing. This table has about 160,000 clones, just under 90% appearing once. This specimen belongs to a study of cytomegalovirus exposure and HLA in healthy donors. Notes on the study in general: According to a subsequent analysis, TCR clusters identified in the first cohort showed a tendency to co-occur across the 120 or so validation repertoires. In vitro confirmation showed a few CMV-associated chains to be CMV antigen specific. Researchers catalogued about 160 TCR beta chains as cytomegalovirus-associated.

Looked up from germline, CDR1 is SGHDN and CDR2 is FVKESK. This CDR3 contains 15 residues. Germline trimming cut 4 bases from V and 1 base from J; bases unmatched to any gene: 5. The rearrangement links TRBV14 to TRBJ1-1; 8 nucleotides match TRBD1. The sequence was collected from a man aged 18 to 35 in good health and CMV-seropositive. Sequenced input: PBMCs. DNA for the CDR3: TGTGCCAGCAGCCTAGACGACAGGGGGAACACTGAAGCTTTCTTT. It yields the protein CASSLDDRGNTEAFF.